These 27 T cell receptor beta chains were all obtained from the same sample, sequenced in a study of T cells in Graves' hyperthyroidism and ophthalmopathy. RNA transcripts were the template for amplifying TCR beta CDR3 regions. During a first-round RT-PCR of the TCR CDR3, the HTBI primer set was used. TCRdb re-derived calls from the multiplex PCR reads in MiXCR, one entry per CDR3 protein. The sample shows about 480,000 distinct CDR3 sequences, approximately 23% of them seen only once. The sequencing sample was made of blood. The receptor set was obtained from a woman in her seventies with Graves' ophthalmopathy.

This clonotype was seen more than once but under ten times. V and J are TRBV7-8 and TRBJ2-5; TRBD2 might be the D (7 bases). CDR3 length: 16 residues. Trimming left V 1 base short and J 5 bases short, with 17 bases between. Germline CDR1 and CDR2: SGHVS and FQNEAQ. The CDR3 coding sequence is TGTGCCAGCAGCTTAGGTCCGGGGGGCGTGCGGGAGACCCAGTACTTC. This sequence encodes CASSLGPGGVRETQYF.

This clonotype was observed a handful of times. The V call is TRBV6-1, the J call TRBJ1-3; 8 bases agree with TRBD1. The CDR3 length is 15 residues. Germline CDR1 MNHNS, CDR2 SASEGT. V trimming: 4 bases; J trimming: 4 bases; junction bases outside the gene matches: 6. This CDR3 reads CASSATRGLGNTIYF. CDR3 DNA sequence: TGTGCCAGCAGTGCGACCAGGGGGCTCGGAAACACCATATATTTT.

Here the CDR3 reads CSASPAALAGRGGSTDTQYF. The CDR3, as DNA: TGCAGTGCTTCCCCCGCGGCTCTAGCGGGAAGGGGAGGGAGCACAGATACGCAGTATTTT. J is TRBJ2-3 and V is TRBV20-1, with 9 bases matching TRBD2. The ends lost 5 bases at V and 0 bases at J; junction bases unmatched: 21. The CDR3 has 20 amino acids. Germline CDR1 and CDR2: DFQATT and SNEGSKA (reference sequence).

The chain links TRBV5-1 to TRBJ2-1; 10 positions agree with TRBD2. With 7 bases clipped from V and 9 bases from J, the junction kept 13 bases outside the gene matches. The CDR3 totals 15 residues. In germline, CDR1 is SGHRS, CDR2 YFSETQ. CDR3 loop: CASGQDPAGGVEQFF. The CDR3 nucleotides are TGCGCCAGCGGCCAAGATCCAGCGGGAGGGGTTGAGCAGTTCTTC.

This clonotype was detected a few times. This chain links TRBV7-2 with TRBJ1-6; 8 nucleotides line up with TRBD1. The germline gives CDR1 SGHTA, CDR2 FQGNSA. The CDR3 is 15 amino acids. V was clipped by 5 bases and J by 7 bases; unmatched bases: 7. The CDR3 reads CASSPRQGLNSPLHF. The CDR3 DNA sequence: TGTGCCAGCAGCCCGAGACAGGGGTTGAATTCACCCCTCCACTTT.

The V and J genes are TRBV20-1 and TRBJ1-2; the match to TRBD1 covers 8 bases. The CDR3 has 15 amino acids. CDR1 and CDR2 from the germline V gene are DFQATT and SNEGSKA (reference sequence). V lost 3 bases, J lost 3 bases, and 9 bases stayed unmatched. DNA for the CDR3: TGCAGTGCTAGGTCTGACAGGGGACTAGACTATGGCTACACCTTC. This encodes CSARSDRGLDYGYTF.

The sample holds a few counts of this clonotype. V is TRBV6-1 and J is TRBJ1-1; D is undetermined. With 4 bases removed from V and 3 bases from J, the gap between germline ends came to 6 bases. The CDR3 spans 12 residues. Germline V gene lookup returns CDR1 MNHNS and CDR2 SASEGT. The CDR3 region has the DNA TGTGCCAGCAGTGCCCCGGACACTGAAGCTTTCTTT. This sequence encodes CASSAPDTEAFF.

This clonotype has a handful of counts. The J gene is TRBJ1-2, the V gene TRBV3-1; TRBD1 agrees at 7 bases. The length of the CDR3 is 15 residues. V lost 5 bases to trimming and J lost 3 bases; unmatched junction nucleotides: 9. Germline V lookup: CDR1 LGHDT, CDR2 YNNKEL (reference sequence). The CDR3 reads CASSSGGGADYGYTF. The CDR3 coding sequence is TGTGCCAGCAGCTCAGGAGGGGGCGCCGACTATGGCTACACCTTC.

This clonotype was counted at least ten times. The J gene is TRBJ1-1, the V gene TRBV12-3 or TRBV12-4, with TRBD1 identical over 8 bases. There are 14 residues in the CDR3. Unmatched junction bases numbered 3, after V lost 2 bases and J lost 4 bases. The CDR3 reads CASSLRGQATEAFF. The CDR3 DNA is TGTGCCAGCAGTTTAAGGGGACAGGCCACTGAAGCTTTCTTT.

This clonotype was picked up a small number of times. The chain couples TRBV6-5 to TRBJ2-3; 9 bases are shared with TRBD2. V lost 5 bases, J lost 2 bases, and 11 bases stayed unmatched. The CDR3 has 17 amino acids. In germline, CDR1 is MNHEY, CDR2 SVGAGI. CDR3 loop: CASSTGTSSYPTDTQYF. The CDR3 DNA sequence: TGTGCCAGCAGTACCGGGACTAGCAGCTACCCCACAGATACGCAGTATTTT.

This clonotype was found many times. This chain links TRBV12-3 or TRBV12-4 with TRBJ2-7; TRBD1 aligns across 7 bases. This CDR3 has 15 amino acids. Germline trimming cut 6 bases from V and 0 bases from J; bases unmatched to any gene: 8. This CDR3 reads CASRKWDSPSYEQYF. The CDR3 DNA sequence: TGTGCCAGCAGAAAATGGGACAGCCCCTCCTACGAGCAGTACTTC.

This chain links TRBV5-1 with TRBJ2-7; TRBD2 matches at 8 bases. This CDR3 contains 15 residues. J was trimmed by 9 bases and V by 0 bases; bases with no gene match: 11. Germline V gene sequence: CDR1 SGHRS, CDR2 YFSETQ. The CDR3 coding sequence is TGCGCCAGCAGCTTGGGGCTAGCGGGTTTAAGTTGGCAGTACTTC. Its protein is CASSLGLAGLSWQYF.

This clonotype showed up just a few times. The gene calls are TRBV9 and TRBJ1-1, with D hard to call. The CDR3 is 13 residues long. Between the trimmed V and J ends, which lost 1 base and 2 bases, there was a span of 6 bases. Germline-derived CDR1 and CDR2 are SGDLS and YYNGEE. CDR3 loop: CASSVKANTEAFF. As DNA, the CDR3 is TGTGCCAGCAGCGTAAAGGCCAACACTGAAGCTTTCTTT.

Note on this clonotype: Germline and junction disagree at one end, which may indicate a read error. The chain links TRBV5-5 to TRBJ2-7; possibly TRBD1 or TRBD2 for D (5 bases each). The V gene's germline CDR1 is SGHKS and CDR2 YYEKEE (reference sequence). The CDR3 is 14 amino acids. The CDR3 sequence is CANSEATAAYEQYF. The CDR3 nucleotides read TGTGCCAACAGCGAAGCGACAGCGGCCTACGAGCAGTACTTC.

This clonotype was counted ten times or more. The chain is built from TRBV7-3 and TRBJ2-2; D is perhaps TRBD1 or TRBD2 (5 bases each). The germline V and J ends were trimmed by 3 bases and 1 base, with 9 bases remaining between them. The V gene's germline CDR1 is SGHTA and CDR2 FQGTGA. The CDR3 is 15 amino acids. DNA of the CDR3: TGTGCCAGCAGCTTTGGGACGGAGAACACCGGGGAGCTGTTTTTT. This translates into CASSFGTENTGELFF.

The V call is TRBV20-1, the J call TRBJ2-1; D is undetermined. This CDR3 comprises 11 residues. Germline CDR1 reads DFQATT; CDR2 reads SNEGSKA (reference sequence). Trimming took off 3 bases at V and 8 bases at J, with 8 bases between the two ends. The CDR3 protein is CSASHADEQFF. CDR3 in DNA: TGCAGTGCTAGTCATGCAGATGAGCAGTTCTTC.

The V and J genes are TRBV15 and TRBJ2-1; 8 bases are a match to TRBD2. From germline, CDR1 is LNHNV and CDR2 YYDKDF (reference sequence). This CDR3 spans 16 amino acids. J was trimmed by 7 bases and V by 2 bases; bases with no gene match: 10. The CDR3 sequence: CATSRSRAGARNEQFF. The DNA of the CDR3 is TGTGCCACCAGCAGATCAAGAGCGGGAGCGAGGAATGAGCAGTTCTTC.

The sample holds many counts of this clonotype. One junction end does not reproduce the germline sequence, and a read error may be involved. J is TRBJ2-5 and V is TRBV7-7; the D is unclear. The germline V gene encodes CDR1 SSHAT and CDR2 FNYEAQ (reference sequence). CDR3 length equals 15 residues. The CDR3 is CASSLGISGQETQYF. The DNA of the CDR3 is TGTGCTAGCAGCCTAGGGATATCAGGACAAGAGACCCAGTACTTC.

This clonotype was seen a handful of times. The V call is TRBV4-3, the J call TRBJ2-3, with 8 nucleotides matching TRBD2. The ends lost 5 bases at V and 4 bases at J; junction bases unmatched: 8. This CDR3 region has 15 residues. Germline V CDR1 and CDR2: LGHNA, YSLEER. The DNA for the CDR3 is TGCGCCAGCAGCAAAGCGGGAGTTTTGGCAGATACGCAGTATTTT. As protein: CASSKAGVLADTQYF.

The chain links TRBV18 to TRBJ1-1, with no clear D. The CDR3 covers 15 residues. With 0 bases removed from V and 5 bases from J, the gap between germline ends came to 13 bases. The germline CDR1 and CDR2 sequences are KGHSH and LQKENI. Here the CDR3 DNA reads TGTGCCAGCTCACCACCGGCGAGGTCTGGAACTGAAGCTTTCTTT. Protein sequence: CASSPPARSGTEAFF.

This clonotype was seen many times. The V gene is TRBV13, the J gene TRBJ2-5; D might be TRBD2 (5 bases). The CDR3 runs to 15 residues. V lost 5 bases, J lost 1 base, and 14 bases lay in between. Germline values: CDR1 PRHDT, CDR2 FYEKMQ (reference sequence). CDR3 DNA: TGTGCCAGCAGCGGCCTCGGACTGCTCCAAGAGACCCAGTACTTC. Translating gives CASSGLGLLQETQYF.

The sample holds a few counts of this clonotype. In DNA form, the CDR3 reads TGTGCCAGTAGCGACAGGGATGGGTACGAGCAGTACTTC. Residues: CASSDRDGYEQYF. The chain combines TRBV19 with TRBJ2-7; 7 positions agree with TRBD1. With 6 bases clipped from V and 4 bases from J, the junction kept 6 bases outside the gene matches. Germline V CDR1 and CDR2: LNHDA, SQIVND (reference sequence). The CDR3 totals 13 residues.

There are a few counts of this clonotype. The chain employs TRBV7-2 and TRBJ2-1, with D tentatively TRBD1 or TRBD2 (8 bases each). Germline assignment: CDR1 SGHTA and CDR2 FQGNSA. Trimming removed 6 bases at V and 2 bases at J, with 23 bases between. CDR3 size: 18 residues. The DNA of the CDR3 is TGTGCCAGCAGGAGGACAGGGCCTACTAGCGGCCCCTACAATGAGCAGTTCTTC. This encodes CASRRTGPTSGPYNEQFF.

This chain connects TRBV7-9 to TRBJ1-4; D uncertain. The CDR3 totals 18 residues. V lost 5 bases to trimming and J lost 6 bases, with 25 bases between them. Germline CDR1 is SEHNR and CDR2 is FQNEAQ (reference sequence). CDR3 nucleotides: TGTGCCAGCAGCCGACGGAGGACCCCAGCCCGATCATATGAAAAACTGTTTTTT. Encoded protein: CASSRRRTPARSYEKLFF. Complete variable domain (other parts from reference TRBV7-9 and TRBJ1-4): DTGVSQNPRHKITKRGQNVTFRCDPISEHNRLYWYRQTLGQGPEFLTYFQNEAQLEKSRLLSDRFSAERPKGSFSTLEIQRTEQGDSAMYLCASSRRRTPARSYEKLFFGSGTQLSVL.

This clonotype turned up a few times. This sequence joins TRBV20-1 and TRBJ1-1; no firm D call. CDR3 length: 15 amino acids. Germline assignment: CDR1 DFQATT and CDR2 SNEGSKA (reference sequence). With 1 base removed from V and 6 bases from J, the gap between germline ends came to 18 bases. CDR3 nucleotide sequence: TGCAGTGCTAGAGGACTCCCGGACCGGACCTCTGAAGCTTTCTTT. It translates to CSARGLPDRTSEAFF.

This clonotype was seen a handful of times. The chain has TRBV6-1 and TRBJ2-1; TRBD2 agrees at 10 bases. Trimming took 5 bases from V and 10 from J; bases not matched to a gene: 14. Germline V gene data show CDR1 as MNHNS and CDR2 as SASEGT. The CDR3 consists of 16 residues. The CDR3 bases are TGTGCCAGCAGTTGGCGTCTAGCGGGAGTCGTGAAAGAGCAGTTCTTC. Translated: CASSWRLAGVVKEQFF.

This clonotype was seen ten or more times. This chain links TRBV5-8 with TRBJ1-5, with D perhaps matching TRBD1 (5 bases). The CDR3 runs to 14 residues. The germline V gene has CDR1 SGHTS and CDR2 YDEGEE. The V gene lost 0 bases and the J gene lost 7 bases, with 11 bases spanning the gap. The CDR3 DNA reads TGTGCCAGCAGCTTGGAGGCAGGGAAACAGCCCCAGCATTTT. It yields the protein CASSLEAGKQPQHF.